This T cell receptor beta chain is from a study of cytomegalovirus exposure and HLA in healthy donors. As for the study in general: Roughly 77 million unique TCRs from HLA-typed donors made up an early data release. Findings of the study overall: In an earlier analysis, about 87% or about 30%: the productive usage of most TCR beta V segments.

Sampled while nominally healthy, donors likely had unrecorded immune exposures. The CDR3 spans 17 residues. The junction had 10 bases not matched to a gene; V was cut back by 6 bases and J by 0 bases. Germline V lookup: CDR1 SNHLY, CDR2 FYNNEI. Primers: 60 Vbeta forward and 13 Jbeta reverse. Profiling relied on immunoSEQ multiplex PCR, and the TCRdb table lists in-frame clones only, not all of them. This table holds 120,000 or so clones, approximately 72% found once. Note on this clone: The antigen remains undetermined.

The sequencing sample was made of PBMCs. This TCR was sampled from a woman aged 35 to 49 in good health and CMV-seropositive. V is TRBV2 and J is TRBJ2-5, with 10 nucleotides matching TRBD1. CDR3 in DNA: TGTGCCAGCAGCGGCCGGGACAGGGGATGGGACCAAGAGACCCAGTACTTC. It translates to CASSGRDRGWDQETQYF.